Listed below are T cell receptor beta chains from one sample, sequenced in a study of response to subunit inactivated influenza vaccine. One entry per CDR3 protein results from TCRdb running MiXCR on the RT-PCR reads. The sample lists 500,000 to 650,000 distinct CDR3 sequences; about 8% were seen once. The material sequenced was PBMCs from blood, taken roughly 24 months after vaccination. The origin of the receptors is a man between 45 and 75 years old who received an inactivated influenza vaccine. The CDR3 runs from the conserved cysteine through the conserved F or W. D genes are given only for firm matches. For some rows the clone size is stated as once, few or many, or as a class when expanded; others skip it.

TRBV6-5,NA,NA,TRBJ2-7,CASYCTKQYF,TGTGCCAGTTATTGTACGAAGCAGTACTTC
TRBV6-1,many,NA,TRBJ2-2,CASSPRGNTGELFF,TGTGCCAGCAGTCCCAGGGGTAACACCGGGGAGCTGTTTTTT
TRBV12-3/TRBV12-4,NA,TRBD1,TRBJ1-4,CASGEQGAREKLFF,TGTGCCAGTGGGGAACAGGGGGCAAGAGAAAAACTGTTTTTT
TRBV20-1,few,NA,TRBJ2-1,CSAEGEELTNEQFF,TGCAGTGCTGAGGGGGAGGAACTTACCAATGAGCAGTTCTTC
TRBV15,many,NA,TRBJ2-2,CATSRDSGLGELFF,TGTGCCACCAGCAGAGATTCGGGGCTCGGGGAGCTGTTTTTT
TRBV10-2,few,TRBD2,TRBJ2-3,CATKIPGLVFDTQYF,TGCGCCACAAAGATTCCGGGACTAGTTTTTGATACGCAGTATTTT
TRBV6-1,few,NA,TRBJ1-2,CASSRIWGGNSGYTF,TGTGCCAGCAGCCGTATCTGGGGGGGGAATAGTGGCTACACCTTC
TRBV7-9,few,NA,TRBJ2-3,CASSLDQGPDTQYF,TGTGCCAGCAGCTTAGATCAGGGACCAGATACGCAGTATTTT
TRBV5-1,few,TRBD1,TRBJ2-7,CASSAYRGQTYEQYF,TGCGCCAGCAGCGCATACAGGGGACAAACCTACGAGCAGTACTTC
TRBV3-1,few,NA,TRBJ2-1,CASSREGSRAPVLEQFF,TGTGCCAGCAGCCGCGAAGGAAGCCGGGCCCCGGTCCTTGAGCAGTTCTTC
TRBV9,many,TRBD2,TRBJ2-1,CASSSRAGEYNEQFF,TGTGCCAGCAGTTCCAGAGCGGGGGAGTACAATGAGCAGTTCTTC
TRBV5-1,many,TRBD1,TRBJ1-1,CASSVAGQPNTEAFF,TGCGCCAGCAGCGTCGCGGGACAGCCGAACACTGAAGCTTTCTTT
TRBV7-8,NA,NA,TRBJ1-1,CASSLQGWGTEAFF,TGTGCCAGCAGCCTCCAGGGGTGGGGCACTGAAGCTTTCTTT
TRBV10-3,few,NA,TRBJ2-6,CAIGKEAGANVLTF,TGTGCCATCGGCAAAGAGGCGGGGGCCAACGTCCTGACTTTC
TRBV7-8,NA,NA,TRBJ2-7,CASSLVFGTWAYEQYF,TGTGCCAGCAGCTTAGTCTTTGGGACATGGGCCTACGAGCAGTACTTC
TRBV9,many,NA,TRBJ2-1,CASNGNEQFF,TGTGCCAGCAACGGTAATGAGCAGTTCTTC
TRBV12-3/TRBV12-4,many,NA,TRBJ2-7,CASSLETGGLYEQYF,TGTGCCAGCAGTTTAGAGACAGGAGGACTTTACGAGCAGTACTTC
TRBV7-2,few,NA,TRBJ2-7,CASSLVWRSSDSYEQYF,TGTGCCAGCAGCTTGGTTTGGCGATCTAGCGACTCCTACGAGCAGTACTTC
TRBV12-3/TRBV12-4,few,NA,TRBJ2-3,CASSLRGSGDTQYF,TGTGCCAGCAGTTTAAGGGGCTCCGGTGATACGCAGTATTTT
TRBV20-1,many,TRBD1,TRBJ2-7,CSAPLRDRAYEQYF,TGCAGTGCTCCCCTCAGGGACAGAGCCTACGAGCAGTACTTC
TRBV5-1,many,NA,TRBJ2-7,CASSLVAGEQYF,TGCGCCAGCAGCTTGGTTGCCGGGGAGCAGTACTTC
TRBV7-9,few,NA,TRBJ2-3,CASSRVAFTDTQYF,TGTGCCAGCAGCCGAGTGGCGTTCACAGATACGCAGTATTTT
TRBV11-1,NA,NA,TRBJ2-1,CASSPWRSTGKLYNEQFF,TGTGCCAGCAGCCCTTGGAGATCGACGGGAAAGCTCTACAATGAGCAGTTCTTC
TRBV6-2/TRBV6-3,many,TRBD1,TRBJ2-1,CASGTRTGGRNEQFF,TGTGCCAGCGGAACCAGGACAGGGGGCCGAAATGAGCAGTTCTTC
TRBV5-6,many,TRBD1,TRBJ2-3,CASSADRILDTQYF,TGTGCCAGCAGTGCGGACAGGATTCTAGATACGCAGTATTTT
TRBV12-3/TRBV12-4,many,TRBD1,TRBJ1-1,CASITDRVSLF,TGTGCCAGCATAACGGACAGGGTCTCTCTCTTT
TRBV5-1,many,NA,TRBJ2-2,CASVRGASTGELFF,TGCGCCAGCGTCAGGGGGGCTTCCACCGGGGAGCTGTTTTTT
TRBV10-3,few,NA,TRBJ2-7,CAIQGDANSYEQYF,TGTGCCATTCAAGGGGACGCCAACTCCTACGAGCAGTACTTC
TRBV6-5,many,NA,TRBJ1-5,CASSYLVARGTSQPQHF,TGTGCCAGCAGTTACTTAGTCGCCAGGGGAACGTCTCAGCCCCAGCATTTT
TRBV10-3,NA,TRBD1,TRBJ1-2,CAISEGTGPNYGYTF,TGTGCCATCAGTGAAGGGACAGGGCCAAACTATGGCTACACCTTC
TRBV7-8,few,NA,TRBJ2-5,CASSFRGSETQYF,TGTGCCAGCAGCTTTAGAGGGTCGGAGACCCAGTACTTC
TRBV12-3/TRBV12-4,few,TRBD2,TRBJ2-3,CASTIGRVEDTQYF,TGTGCCAGCACCATAGGGAGGGTTGAAGATACGCAGTATTTT
TRBV27,NA,NA,TRBJ2-2,CASSLLRQTGELFF,TGTGCCAGCAGTTTACTGAGGCAAACCGGGGAGCTGTTTTTT
TRBV7-9,NA,NA,TRBJ2-1,CASSPRSGLSSYNEQFF,TGTGCCAGCAGCCCCCGCAGCGGGCTAAGCTCCTACAATGAGCAGTTCTTC
TRBV10-3,many,NA,TRBJ2-2,CAISGKGGTGELFF,TGTGCCATCAGTGGCAAGGGTGGCACCGGGGAGCTGTTTTTT
TRBV7-2,NA,NA,TRBJ2-5,CASSLVNMETQYF,TGTGCCAGCAGCTTAGTAAACATGGAGACCCAGTACTTC
TRBV10-3,few,TRBD2,TRBJ2-1,CAISDGLAYNEQFF,TGTGCCATCAGTGACGGACTAGCCTACAATGAGCAGTTCTTC
TRBV10-3,few,NA,TRBJ1-5,CAISSTGASNQPQHF,TGTGCCATCAGCTCGACAGGAGCGAGCAATCAGCCCCAGCATTTT
TRBV5-1,few,NA,TRBJ2-3,CASRRQESSTDTQYF,TGCGCCAGCAGAAGACAGGAGTCTAGCACAGATACGCAGTATTTT
TRBV27,NA,NA,TRBJ2-6,CASSSTIGANVLTF,TGTGCCAGCAGTTCAACAATAGGGGCCAACGTCCTGACTTTC
TRBV23-1,NA,NA,TRBJ2-4,CASSQSRRETNIQYF,TGCGCCAGCAGTCAATCGAGAAGAGAAACCAACATTCAGTACTTC
TRBV5-5,few,TRBD1,TRBJ1-1,CASSGYRQGAPEAFF,TGTGCCAGCAGCGGCTATAGGCAGGGGGCCCCTGAAGCTTTCTTT
TRBV29-1,few,NA,TRBJ1-4,CSAGVGTNEKLFF,TGCAGCGCCGGAGTGGGAACTAATGAAAAACTGTTTTTT
TRBV7-9,many,NA,TRBJ2-7,CASSTPRGRKYF,TGTGCCAGCAGCACACCCAGGGGTCGAAAGTACTTC